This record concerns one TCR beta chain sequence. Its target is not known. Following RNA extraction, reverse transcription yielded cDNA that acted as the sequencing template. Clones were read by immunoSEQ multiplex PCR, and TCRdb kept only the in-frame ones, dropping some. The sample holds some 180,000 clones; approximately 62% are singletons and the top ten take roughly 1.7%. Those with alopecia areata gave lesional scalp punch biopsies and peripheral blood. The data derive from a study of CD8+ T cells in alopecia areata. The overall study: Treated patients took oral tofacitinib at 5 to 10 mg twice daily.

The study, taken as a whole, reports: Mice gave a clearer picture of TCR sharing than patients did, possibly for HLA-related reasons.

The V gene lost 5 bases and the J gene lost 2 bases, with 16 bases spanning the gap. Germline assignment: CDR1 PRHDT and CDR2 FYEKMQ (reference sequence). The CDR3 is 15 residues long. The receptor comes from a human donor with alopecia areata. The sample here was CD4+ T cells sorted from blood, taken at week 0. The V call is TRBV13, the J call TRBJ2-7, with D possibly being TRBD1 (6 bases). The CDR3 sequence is CASSPRTERTYEQYF. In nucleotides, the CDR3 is TGTGCCAGCAGCCCAAGGACAGAGAGGACCTACGAGCAGTACTTC.